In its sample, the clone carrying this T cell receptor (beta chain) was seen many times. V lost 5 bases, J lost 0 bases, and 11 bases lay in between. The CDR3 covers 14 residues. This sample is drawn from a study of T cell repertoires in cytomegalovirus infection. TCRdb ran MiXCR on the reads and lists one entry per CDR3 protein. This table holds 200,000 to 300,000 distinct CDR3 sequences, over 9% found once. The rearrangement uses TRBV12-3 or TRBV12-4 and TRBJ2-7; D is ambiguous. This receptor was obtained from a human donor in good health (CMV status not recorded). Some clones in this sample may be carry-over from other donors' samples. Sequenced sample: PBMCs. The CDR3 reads CASSLGSYSYEQYF. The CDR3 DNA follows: TGTGCCAGCAGTCTCGGCTCCTACTCCTACGAGCAGTACTTC.